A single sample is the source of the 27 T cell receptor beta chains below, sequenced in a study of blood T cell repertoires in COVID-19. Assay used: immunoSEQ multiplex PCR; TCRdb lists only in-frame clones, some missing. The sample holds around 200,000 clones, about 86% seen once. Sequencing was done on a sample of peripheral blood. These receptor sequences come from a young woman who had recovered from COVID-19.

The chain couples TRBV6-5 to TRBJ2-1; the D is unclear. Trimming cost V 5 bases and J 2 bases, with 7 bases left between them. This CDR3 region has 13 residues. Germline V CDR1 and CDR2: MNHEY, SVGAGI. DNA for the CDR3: TGTGCCAGCAGTCTAAGCGCCTACAATGAGCAGTTCTTC. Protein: CASSLSAYNEQFF.

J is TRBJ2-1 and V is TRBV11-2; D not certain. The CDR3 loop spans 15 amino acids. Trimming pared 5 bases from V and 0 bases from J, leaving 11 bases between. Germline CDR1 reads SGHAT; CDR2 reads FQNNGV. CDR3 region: CASSQQILSYNEQFF. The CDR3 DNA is TGTGCCAGCAGCCAACAGATCCTCTCCTACAATGAGCAGTTCTTC.

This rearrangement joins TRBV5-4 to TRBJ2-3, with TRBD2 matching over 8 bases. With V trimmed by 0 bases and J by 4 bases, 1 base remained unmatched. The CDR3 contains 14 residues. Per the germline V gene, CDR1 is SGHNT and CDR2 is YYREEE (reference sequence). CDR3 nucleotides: TGTGCCAGCAGCTTGGCCGGGGGGGCAGATACGCAGTATTTT. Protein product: CASSLAGGADTQYF.

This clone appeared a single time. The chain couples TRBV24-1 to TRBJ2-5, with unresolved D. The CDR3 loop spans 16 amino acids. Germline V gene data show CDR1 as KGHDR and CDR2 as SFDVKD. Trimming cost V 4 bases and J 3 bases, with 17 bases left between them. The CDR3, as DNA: TGTGCCACCAGTGACCCCCTCGTTACAGAGAAAGAGACCCAGTACTTC. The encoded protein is CATSDPLVTEKETQYF.

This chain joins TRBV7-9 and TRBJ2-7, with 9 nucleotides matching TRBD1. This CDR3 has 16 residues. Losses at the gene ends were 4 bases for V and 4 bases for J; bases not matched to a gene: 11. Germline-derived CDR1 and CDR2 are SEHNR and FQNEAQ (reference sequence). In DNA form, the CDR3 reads TGTGCCAGCAGCTATCGCCCGGGACAGGGATCTTACGAGCAGTACTTC. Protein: CASSYRPGQGSYEQYF.

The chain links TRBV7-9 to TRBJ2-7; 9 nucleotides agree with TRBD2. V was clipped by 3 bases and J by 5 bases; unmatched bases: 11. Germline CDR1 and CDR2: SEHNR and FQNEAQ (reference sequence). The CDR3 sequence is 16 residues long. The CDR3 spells CASSLASGRTLDEQYV. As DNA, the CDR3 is TGTGCCAGCAGCTTGGCGAGCGGGAGGACTTTAGACGAGCAGTACGTC.

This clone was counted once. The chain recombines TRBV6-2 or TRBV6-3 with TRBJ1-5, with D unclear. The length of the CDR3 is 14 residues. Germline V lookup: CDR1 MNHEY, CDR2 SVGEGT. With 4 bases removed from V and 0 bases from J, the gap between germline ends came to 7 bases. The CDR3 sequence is CASSLFNSNQPQHF. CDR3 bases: TGTGCCAGCAGTTTGTTTAATAGCAATCAGCCCCAGCATTTT.

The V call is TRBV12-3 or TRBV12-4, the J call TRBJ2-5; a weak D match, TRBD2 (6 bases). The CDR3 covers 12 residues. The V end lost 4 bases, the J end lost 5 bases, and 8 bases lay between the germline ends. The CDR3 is CASSWGEETQYF. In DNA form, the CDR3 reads TGTGCCAGCAGTTGGGGGGAGGAGACCCAGTACTTC.

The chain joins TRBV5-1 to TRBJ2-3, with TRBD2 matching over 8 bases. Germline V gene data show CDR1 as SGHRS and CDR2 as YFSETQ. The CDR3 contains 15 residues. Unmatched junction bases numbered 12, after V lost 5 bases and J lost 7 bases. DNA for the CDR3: TGCGCCAGCAGTTTTATAGCGGGGCCCATTTATACGCAGTATTTT. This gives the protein CASSFIAGPIYTQYF.

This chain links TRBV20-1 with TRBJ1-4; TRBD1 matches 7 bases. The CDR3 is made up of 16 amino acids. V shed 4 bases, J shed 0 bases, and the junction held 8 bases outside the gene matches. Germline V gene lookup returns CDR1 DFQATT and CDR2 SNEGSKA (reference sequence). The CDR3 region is CSATEGGIATNEKLFF. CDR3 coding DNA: TGCAGTGCTACTGAAGGGGGCATTGCAACTAATGAAAAACTGTTTTTT.

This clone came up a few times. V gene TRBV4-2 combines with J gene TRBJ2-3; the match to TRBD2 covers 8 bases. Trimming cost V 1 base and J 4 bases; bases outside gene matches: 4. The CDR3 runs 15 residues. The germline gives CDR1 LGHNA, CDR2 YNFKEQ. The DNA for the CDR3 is TGTGCCAGCAGCCAAGCGGGGGGGCCAGCAGATACGCAGTATTTT. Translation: CASSQAGGPADTQYF.

The CDR3 nucleotides are TGTGCCTGGAGGCTGGACAGGGGATTCTATGGCTACACCTTC. Protein product: CAWRLDRGFYGYTF. The chain carries TRBV30 and TRBJ1-2; TRBD1 aligns across 9 bases. The CDR3 consists of 14 residues. V lost 3 bases and J lost 4; bases outside the gene matches: 6. Germline CDR1 GTSNPN, CDR2 SVGIG (reference sequence).

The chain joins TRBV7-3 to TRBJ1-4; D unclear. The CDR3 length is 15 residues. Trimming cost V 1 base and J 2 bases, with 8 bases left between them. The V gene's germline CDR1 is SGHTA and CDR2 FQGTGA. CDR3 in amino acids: CASSLSPVTNEKLFF. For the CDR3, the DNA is TGTGCCAGCAGCTTAAGCCCAGTGACTAATGAAAAACTGTTTTTT.

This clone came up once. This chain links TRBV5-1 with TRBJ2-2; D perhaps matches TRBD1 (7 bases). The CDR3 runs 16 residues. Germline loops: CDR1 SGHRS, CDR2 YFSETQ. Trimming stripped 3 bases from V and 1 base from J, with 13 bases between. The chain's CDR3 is CASSWGGTENTGELFF. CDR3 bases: TGCGCCAGCAGCTGGGGCGGGACAGAGAACACCGGGGAGCTGTTTTTT.

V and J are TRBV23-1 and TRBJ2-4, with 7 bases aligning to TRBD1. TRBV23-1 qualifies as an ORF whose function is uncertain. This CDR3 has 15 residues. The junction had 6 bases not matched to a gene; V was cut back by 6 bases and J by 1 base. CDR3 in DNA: TGCGCCAGCAGGGCGAGAGGGGGCGCCAAAAACATTCAGTACTTC. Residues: CASRARGGAKNIQYF.

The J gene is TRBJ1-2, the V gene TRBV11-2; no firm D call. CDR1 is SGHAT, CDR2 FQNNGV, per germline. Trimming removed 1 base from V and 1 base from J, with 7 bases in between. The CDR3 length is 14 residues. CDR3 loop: CASSLVGGNYGYTF. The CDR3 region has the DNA TGTGCCAGCAGCTTAGTAGGCGGTAACTATGGCTACACCTTC.

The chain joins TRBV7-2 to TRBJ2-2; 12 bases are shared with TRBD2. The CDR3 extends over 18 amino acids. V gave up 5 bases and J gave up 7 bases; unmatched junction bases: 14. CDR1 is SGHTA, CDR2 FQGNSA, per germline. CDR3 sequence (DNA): TGTGCCAGCAGCCTACGGGGACTAGCGGGCGCTGCGTACGGGGAGCTGTTTTTT. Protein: CASSLRGLAGAAYGELFF.

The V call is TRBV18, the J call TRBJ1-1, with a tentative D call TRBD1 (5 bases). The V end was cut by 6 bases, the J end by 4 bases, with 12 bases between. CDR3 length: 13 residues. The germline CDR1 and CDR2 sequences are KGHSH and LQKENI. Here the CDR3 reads CASSGLQATEAFF. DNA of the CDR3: TGTGCCAGCTCCGGGCTACAGGCCACTGAAGCTTTCTTT.

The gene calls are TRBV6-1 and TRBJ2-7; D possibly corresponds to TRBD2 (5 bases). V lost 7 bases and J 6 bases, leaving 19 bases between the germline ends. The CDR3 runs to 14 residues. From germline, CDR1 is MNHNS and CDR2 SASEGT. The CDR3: CASTRDSTFSEQYV. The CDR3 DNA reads TGTGCCAGCACCCGGGATTCTACCTTCTCCGAGCAGTACGTC.

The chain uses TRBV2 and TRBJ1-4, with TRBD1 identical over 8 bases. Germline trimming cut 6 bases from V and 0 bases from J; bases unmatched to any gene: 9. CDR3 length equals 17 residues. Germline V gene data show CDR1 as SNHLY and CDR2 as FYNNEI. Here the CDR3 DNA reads TGTGCCAGCAGCAAAGGACAGGGATCCGCAACTAATGAAAAACTGTTTTTT. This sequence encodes CASSKGQGSATNEKLFF.

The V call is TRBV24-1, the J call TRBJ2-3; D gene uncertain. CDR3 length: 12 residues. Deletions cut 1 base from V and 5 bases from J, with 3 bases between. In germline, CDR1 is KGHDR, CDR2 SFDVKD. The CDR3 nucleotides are TGTGCCACCAGTGATTTCAGAGATACGCAGTATTTT. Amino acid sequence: CATSDFRDTQYF.

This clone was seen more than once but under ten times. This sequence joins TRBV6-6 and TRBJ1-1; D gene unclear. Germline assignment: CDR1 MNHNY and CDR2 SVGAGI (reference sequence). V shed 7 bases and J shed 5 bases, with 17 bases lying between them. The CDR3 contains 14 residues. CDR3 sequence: CASTLREGLTEAFF. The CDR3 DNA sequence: TGTGCCAGCACCCTAAGGGAGGGCCTGACTGAAGCTTTCTTT.

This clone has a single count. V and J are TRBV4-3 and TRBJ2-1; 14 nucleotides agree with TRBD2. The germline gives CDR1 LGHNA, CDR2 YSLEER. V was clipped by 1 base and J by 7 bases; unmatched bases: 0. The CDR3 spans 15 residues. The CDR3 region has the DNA TGCGCCAGCAGCCAAGGGACTAGCGGGAGGAATGAGCAGTTCTTC. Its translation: CASSQGTSGRNEQFF.

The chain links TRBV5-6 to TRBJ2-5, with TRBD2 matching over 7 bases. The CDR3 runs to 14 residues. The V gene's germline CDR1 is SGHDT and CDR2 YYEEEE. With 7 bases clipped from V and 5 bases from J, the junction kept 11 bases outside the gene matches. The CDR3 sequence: CASWAAGDQETQYF. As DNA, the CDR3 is TGTGCCAGCTGGGCCGCGGGGGATCAGGAGACCCAGTACTTC.

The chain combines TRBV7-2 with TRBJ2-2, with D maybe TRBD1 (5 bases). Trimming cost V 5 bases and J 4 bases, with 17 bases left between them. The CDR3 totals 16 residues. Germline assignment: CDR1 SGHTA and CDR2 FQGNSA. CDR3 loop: CASSPRKARATGELFF. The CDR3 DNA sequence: TGTGCCAGCAGCCCCAGAAAGGCCAGGGCCACCGGGGAGCTGTTTTTT.

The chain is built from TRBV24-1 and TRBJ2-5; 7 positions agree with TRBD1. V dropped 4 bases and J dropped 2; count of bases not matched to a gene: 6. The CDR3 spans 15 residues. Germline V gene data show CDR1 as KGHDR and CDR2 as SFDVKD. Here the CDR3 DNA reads TGTGCCACCAGTGACGAGGGACAGTTACAAGAGACCCAGTACTTC. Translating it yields CATSDEGQLQETQYF.

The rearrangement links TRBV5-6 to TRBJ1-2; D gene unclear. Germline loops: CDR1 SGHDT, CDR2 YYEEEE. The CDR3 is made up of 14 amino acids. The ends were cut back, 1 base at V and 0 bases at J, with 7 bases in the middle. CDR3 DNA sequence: TGTGCCAGCAGCTTGTGGCCAGCTAACTATGGCTACACCTTC. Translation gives CASSLWPANYGYTF.